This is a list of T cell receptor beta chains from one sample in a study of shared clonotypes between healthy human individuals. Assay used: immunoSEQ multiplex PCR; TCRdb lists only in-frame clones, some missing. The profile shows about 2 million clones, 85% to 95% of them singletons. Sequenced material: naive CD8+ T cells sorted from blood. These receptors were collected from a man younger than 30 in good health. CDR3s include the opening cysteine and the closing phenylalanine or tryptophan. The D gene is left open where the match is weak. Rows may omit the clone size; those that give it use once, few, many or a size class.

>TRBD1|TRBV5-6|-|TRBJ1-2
CASRSTGEGYGYTF
TGTGCCAGCAGATCAACAGGGGAGGGCTATGGCTACACCTTC
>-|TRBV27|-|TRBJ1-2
CASSPGGPYGYTF
TGTGCCAGCAGTCCCGGAGGACCGTACGGCTACACCTTC
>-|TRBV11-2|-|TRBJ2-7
CASSLPSGAEQYF
TGTGCCAGCAGCCTCCCTTCGGGGGCCGAGCAGTACTTC
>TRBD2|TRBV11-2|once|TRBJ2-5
CASSNTGTSADQETQYF
TGTGCCAGCAGTAATACCGGGACTAGCGCTGATCAAGAGACCCAGTACTTC
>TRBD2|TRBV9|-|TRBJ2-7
CASSLDLSGRADEQYF
TGTGCCAGCAGCCTCGATCTTAGCGGGAGGGCCGACGAGCAGTACTTC
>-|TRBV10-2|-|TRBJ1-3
CASSEGGLGNTIYF
TGCGCCAGCAGTGAAGGAGGTTTGGGAAACACCATATATTTT
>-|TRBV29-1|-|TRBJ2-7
CSVRAGLSYEQYF
TGCAGCGTTCGGGCGGGATTAAGCTACGAGCAGTACTTC
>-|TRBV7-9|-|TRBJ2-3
CASSPLGSPTDTQYF
TGTGCCAGCAGCCCCCTAGGGTCCCCCACAGATACGCAGTATTTT
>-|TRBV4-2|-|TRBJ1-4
CASSQAFRGNNEKLFF
TGTGCCAGCAGCCAAGCCTTCAGGGGTAACAATGAAAAACTGTTTTTT
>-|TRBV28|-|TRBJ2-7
CASSLRGLQDEQYF
TGTGCCAGCAGTTTGAGAGGACTTCAAGACGAGCAGTACTTC
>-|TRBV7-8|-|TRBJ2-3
CASSRPPGASTDTQYF
TGTGCCAGCAGCCGTCCCCCGGGGGCAAGCACAGATACGCAGTATTTT
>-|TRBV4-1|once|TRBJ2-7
CASSQKEGPGYEQYF
TGCGCCAGCAGCCAGAAGGAGGGTCCTGGGTACGAGCAGTACTTC
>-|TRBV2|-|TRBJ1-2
CASSDIRLDF
TGTGCCAGCAGTGATATACGGTTGGACTTC
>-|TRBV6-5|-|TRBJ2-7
CASSAKRMGYEQYF
TGTGCCAGCAGTGCCAAGCGGATGGGGTACGAGCAGTACTTC
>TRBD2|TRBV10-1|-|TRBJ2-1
CASRAGTSRSDEQFF
TGCGCCAGCAGGGCCGGGACTAGCCGATCGGATGAGCAGTTCTTC
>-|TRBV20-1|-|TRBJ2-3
CSAREVDTQYF
TGCAGTGCTAGGGAGGTAGATACGCAGTATTTT
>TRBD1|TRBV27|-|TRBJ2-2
CASSLGTGPWTGELFF
TGTGCCAGCAGTTTAGGGACAGGGCCGTGGACCGGGGAGCTGTTTTTT
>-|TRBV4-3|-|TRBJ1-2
CASSQDTPVLISNYGYTF
TGCGCCAGCAGCCAAGATACCCCAGTCCTTATTTCTAACTATGGCTACACCTTC
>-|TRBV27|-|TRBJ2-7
CASSFNEQYF
TGTGCCAGCAGTTTTAACGAGCAGTACTTC
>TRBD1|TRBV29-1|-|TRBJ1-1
CSVEGTGPEAFF
TGCAGCGTTGAAGGGACAGGCCCTGAAGCTTTCTTT
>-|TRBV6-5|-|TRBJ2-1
CASSPSAGPYNEQFF
TGTGCCAGCAGTCCCTCTGCGGGCCCTTACAATGAGCAGTTCTTC
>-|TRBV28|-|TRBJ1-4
CASNRATNEKLFF
TGTGCCAGCAACAGGGCAACTAATGAAAAACTGTTTTTT
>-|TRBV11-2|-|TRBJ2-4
CASSIGTASKNIQYF
TGTGCCAGCAGCATCGGAACGGCGTCCAAAAACATTCAGTACTTC
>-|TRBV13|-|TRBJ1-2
CASSLGGDSHRDYGYTF
TGTGCCAGCAGCTTAGGGGGAGACAGTCACAGGGACTATGGCTACACCTTC
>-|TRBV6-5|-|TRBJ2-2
CASRYSESYTGELFF
TGTGCCAGCAGGTATTCGGAGTCGTACACCGGGGAGCTGTTTTTT
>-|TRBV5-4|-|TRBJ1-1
CASSLVYGNSAEAFF
TGTGCCAGCAGCTTGGTGTATGGTAATTCGGCTGAAGCTTTCTTT
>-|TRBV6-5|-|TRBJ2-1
CASSYSNEQFF
TGTGCCAGCAGTTACAGTAATGAGCAGTTCTTC
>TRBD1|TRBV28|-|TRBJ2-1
CASSLPGTGGNEQFF
TGTGCCAGCAGTTTACCAGGGACAGGGGGCAATGAGCAGTTCTTC
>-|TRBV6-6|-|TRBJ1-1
CASSSPGVNTEAFF
TGTGCCAGCAGTTCTCCCGGTGTGAACACTGAAGCTTTCTTT
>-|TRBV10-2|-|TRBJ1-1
CASRSGVYTEAFF
TGCGCCAGTCGGTCAGGGGTGTACACTGAAGCTTTCTTT
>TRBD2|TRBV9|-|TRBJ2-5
CASSLGTSGSVIETQYF
TGTGCCAGCAGCCTTGGGACTAGCGGGAGTGTTATCGAGACCCAGTACTTC
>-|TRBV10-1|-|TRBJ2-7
CASSGRDTFYEQYF
TGCGCCAGCAGTGGAAGGGACACTTTTTACGAGCAGTACTTC
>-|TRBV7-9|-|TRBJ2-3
CASSSERDVDTQYF
TGTGCCAGCAGCTCGGAACGGGACGTAGATACGCAGTATTTT
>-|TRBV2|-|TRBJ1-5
CASSEALKSHQPQHF
TGTGCCAGCAGTGAAGCGCTCAAGAGCCATCAGCCCCAGCATTTT
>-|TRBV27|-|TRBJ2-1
CASSLSPVEGHNEQFF
TGTGCCAGCAGTTTAAGTCCGGTAGAGGGCCACAATGAGCAGTTCTTC
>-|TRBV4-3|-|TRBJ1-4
CASSQLTATNEKLFF
TGCGCCAGCAGCCAACTCACAGCAACTAATGAAAAACTGTTTTTT
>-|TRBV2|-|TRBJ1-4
CASSGDTGFATNEKLFF
TGTGCCAGCAGTGGGGACACAGGGTTTGCAACTAATGAAAAACTGTTTTTT
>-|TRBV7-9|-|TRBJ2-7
CASSWGLRAPYEQYF
TGTGCCAGCAGCTGGGGACTTCGGGCCCCCTACGAGCAGTACTTC
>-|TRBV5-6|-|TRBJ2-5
CASSLEGQETQYF
TGTGCCAGCAGCTTGGAGGGTCAAGAGACCCAGTACTTC
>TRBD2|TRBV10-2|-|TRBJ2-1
CASSLSGRVNEQFF
TGCGCCAGCAGTCTTAGCGGGAGAGTCAATGAGCAGTTCTTC
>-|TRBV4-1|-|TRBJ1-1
CASSQGGGAGTEAFF
TGCGCCAGCAGCCAAGGGGGAGGGGCTGGCACTGAAGCTTTCTTT
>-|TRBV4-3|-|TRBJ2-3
CASSQTGLTDTQYF
TGCGCCAGCAGCCAGACAGGCCTCACAGATACGCAGTATTTT
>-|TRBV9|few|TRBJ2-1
CASSVETYNEQFF
TGTGCCAGCAGCGTAGAGACCTACAATGAGCAGTTCTTC
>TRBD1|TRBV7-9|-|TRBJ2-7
CASSSVGQGAWEQYF
TGTGCCAGCAGCTCAGTTGGACAGGGGGCGTGGGAGCAGTACTTC
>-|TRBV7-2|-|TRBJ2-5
CASSLVSGALQETQYF
TGTGCCAGCAGCTTAGTTTCCGGGGCCCTCCAAGAGACCCAGTACTTC
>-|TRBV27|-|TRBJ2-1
CASRTGGTEQFF
TGTGCCAGCAGGACCGGCGGTACTGAGCAGTTCTTC
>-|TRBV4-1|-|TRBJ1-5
CASSQGPDASQPQHF
TGCGCCAGCAGCCAAGGTCCGGACGCTAGTCAGCCCCAGCATTTT
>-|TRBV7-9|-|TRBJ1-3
CASSFGQGNAIYF
TGTGCCAGCAGCTTCGGCCAGGGAAACGCCATATATTTT
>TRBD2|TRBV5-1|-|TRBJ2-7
CASAVAGGDEQYF
TGCGCCAGCGCGGTAGCGGGCGGGGACGAGCAGTACTTC
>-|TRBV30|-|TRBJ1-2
CAWRSRDTNYGYTF
TGTGCCTGGCGCAGCCGGGACACTAACTATGGCTACACCTTC